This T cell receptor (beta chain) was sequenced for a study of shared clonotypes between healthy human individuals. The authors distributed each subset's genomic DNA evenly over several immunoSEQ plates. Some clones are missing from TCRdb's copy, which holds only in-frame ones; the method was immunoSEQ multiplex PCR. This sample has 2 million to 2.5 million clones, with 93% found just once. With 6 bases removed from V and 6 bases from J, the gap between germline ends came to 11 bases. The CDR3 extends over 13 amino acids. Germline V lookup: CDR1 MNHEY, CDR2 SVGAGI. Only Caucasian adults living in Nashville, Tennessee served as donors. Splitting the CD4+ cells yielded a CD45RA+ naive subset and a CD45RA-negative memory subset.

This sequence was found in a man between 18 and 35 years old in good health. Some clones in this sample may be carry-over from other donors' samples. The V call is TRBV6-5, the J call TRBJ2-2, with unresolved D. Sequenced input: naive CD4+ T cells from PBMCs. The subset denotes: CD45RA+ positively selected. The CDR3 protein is CASSPARAGELFF. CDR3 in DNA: TGTGCCAGCAGCCCCGCTAGAGCCGGGGAGCTGTTTTTT.